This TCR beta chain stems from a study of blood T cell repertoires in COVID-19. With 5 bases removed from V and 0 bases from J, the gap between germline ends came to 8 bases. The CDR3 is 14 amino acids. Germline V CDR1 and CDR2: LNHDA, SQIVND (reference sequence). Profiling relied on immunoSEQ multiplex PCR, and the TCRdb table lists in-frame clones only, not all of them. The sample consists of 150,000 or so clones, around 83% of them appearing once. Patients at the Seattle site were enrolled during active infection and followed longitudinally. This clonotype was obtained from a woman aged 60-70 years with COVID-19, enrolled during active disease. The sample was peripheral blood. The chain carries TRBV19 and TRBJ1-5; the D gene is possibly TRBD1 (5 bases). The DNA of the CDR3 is TGTGCCAGTAGTCGACAGCATAGCAATCAGCCCCAGCATTTT. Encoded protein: CASSRQHSNQPQHF.